This T cell receptor (beta chain) was recorded in a study of beta chain features in type 1 diabetes. Study results and limitations: Type 1 diabetes patients showed fewer insertions and more deletions at VDJ junctions. Whatever favoring of shorter templates PCR might show would apply equally to patients and controls. The analysis here could not establish whether HLA type shapes TCRB rearrangement.

V lost 6 bases to trimming and J lost 0 bases, with 9 bases between them. Germline V gene sequence: CDR1 MNHEY, CDR2 SVGAGI. The CDR3 length is 14 residues. Investigators reverse transcribed all isolated RNA, so they sequenced expressed TCRB transcripts. TCRdb's copy holds only in-frame clones and misses some; the assay was immunoSEQ multiplex PCR. Of under 350,000 clones listed, approximately 8% are singletons. In its sample, this clone was seen a few times. Its antigen is currently unknown. V and J are TRBV6-5 and TRBJ2-1; a possible D gene is TRBD1 (5 bases). This clonotype was obtained from a woman younger than 35 in good health. The sequenced material came from central memory CD4+ T cells from blood. The CDR3 bases are TGTGCCAGCAGAAGCAGGGCCTCCTACAATGAGCAGTTCTTC. Protein: CASRSRASYNEQFF.